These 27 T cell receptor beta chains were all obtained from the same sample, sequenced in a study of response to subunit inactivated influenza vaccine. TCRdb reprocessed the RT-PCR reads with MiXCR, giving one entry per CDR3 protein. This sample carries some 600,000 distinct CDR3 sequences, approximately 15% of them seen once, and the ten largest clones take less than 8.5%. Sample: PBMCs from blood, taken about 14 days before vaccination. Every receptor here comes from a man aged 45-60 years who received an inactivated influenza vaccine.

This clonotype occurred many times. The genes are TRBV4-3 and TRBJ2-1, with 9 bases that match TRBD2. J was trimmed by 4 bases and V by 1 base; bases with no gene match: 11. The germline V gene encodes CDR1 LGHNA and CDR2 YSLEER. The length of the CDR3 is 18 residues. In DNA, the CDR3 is TGCGCCAGCAGCCAAGCGCTAGCGGGAAGGTACTTGTACAATGAGCAGTTCTTC. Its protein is CASSQALAGRYLYNEQFF.

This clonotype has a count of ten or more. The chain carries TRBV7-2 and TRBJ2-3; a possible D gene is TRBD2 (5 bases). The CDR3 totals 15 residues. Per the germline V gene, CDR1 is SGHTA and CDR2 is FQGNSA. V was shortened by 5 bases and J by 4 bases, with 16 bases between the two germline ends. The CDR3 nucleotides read TGTGCCAGCAGCCGAAGGTCTAGCTCCCCAGATACGCAGTATTTT. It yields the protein CASSRRSSSPDTQYF.

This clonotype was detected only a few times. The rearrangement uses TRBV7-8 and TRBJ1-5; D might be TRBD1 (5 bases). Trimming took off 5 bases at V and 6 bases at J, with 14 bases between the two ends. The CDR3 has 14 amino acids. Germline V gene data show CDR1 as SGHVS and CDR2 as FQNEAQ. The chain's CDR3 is CASSPWEGLQPQHF. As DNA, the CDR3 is TGTGCCAGCAGCCCCTGGGAGGGGCTTCAGCCCCAGCATTTT.

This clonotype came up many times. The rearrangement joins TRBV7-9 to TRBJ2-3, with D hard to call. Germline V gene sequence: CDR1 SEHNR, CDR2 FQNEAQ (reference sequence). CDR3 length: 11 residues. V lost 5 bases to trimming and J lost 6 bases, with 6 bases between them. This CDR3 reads CASSQSDTQYF. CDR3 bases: TGTGCCAGCAGCCAGTCGGATACGCAGTATTTT.

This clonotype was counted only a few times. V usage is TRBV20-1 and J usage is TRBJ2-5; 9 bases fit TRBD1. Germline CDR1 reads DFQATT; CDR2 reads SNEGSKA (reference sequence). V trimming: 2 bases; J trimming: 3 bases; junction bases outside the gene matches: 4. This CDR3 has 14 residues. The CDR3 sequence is CSARRGTGKETQYF. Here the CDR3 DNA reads TGCAGTGCTAGACGAGGGACAGGGAAAGAGACCCAGTACTTC.

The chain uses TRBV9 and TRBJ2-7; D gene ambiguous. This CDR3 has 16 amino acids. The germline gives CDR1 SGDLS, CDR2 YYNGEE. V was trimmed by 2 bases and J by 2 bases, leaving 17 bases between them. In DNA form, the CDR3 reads TGTGCCAGCAGCGTGGGCGAAGGCTCTGGTCCCTACGAGCAGTACTTC. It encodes CASSVGEGSGPYEQYF.

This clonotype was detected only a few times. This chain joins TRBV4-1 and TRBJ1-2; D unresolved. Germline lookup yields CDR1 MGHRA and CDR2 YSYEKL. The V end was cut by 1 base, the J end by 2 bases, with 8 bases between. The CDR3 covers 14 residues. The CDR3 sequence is CASSQAGRNYGYTF. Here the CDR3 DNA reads TGCGCCAGCAGCCAAGCGGGCAGGAACTATGGCTACACCTTC.

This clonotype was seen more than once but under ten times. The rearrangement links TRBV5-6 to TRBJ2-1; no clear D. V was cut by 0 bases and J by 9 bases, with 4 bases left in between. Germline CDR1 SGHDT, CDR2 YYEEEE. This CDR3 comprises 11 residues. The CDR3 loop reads CASSLEIEQFF. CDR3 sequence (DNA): TGTGCCAGCAGCTTGGAGATTGAGCAGTTCTTC.

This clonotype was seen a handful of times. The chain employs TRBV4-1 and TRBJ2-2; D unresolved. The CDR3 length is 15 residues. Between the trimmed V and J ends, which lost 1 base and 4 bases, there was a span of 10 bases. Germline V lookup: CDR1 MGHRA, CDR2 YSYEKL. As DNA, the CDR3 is TGCGCCAGCAGCCAAGGGGCACTTAGCACCGGGGAGCTGTTTTTT. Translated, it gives CASSQGALSTGELFF.

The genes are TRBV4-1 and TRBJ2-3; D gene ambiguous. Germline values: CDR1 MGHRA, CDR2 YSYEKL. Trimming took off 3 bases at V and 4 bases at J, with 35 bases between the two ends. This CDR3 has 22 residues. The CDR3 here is CASSQRHRTGSRPGLTPDTQYF. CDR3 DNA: TGCGCCAGCAGCCAGCGCCACAGAACCGGGTCTAGACCTGGTCTCACCCCAGATACGCAGTATTTT.

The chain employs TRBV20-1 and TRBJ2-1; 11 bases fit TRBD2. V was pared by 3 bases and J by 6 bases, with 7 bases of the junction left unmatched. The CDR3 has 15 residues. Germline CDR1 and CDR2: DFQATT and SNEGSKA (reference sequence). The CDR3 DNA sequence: TGCAGTGCTAGCCCGACTAGCGGGACTCTCAATGAGCAGTTCTTC. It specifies CSASPTSGTLNEQFF.

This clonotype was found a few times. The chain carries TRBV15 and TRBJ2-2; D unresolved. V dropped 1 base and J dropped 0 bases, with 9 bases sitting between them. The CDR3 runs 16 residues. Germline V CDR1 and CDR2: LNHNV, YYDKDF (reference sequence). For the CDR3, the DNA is TGTGCCACCAGCAGAGGGTTGGGCCCGAACACCGGGGAGCTGTTTTTT. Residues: CATSRGLGPNTGELFF.

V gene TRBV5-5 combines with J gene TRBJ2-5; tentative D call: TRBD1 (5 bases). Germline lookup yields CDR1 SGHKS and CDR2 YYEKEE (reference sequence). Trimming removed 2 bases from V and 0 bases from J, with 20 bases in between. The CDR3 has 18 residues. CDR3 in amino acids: CASSFNQGTPSYQETQYF. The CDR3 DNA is TGTGCCAGCAGCTTTAACCAGGGAACTCCGTCCTACCAAGAGACCCAGTACTTC.

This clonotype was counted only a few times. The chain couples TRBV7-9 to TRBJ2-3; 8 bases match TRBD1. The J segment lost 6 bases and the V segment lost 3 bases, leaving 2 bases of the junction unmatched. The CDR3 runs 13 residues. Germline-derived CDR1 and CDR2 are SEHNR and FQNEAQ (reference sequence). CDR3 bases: TGTGCCAGCAGCTTCGACAGGGGTGATACGCAGTATTTT. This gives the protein CASSFDRGDTQYF.

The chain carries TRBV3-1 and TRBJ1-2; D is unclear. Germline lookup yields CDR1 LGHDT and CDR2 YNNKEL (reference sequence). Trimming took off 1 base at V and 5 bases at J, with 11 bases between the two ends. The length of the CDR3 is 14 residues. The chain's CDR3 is CASSQVGRQYGYTF. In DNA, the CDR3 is TGTGCCAGCAGCCAAGTAGGGCGGCAATATGGCTACACCTTC. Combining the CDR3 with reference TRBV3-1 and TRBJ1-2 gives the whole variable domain DTAVSQTPKYLVTQMGNDKSIKCEQNLGHDTMYWYKQDSKKFLKIMFSYNNKELIINETVPNRFSPKSPDKAHLNLHINSLELGDSAVYFCASSQVGRQYGYTFGSGTRLTVV.

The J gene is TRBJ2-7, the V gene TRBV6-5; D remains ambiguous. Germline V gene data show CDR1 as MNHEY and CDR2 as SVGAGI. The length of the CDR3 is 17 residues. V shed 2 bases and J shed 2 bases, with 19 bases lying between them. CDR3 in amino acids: CASSYAPTQIGTYEQYF. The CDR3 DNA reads TGTGCCAGCAGTTACGCTCCTACCCAGATCGGCACCTACGAGCAGTACTTC.

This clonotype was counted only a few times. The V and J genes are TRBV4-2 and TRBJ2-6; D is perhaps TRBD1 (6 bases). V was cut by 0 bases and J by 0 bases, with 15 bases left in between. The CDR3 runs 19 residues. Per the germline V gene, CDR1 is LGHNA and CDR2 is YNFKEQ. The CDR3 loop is CASSQEGAGSSSGANVLTF. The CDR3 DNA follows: TGTGCCAGCAGCCAAGAGGGGGCGGGTTCTAGCTCTGGGGCCAACGTCCTGACTTTC.

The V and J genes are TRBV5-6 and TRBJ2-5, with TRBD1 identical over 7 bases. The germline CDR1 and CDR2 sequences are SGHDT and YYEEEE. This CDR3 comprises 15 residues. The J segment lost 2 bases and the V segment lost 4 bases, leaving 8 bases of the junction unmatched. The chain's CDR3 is CASSPARTGQETQYF. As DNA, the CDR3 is TGTGCCAGCAGCCCCGCTCGGACAGGACAAGAGACCCAGTACTTC.

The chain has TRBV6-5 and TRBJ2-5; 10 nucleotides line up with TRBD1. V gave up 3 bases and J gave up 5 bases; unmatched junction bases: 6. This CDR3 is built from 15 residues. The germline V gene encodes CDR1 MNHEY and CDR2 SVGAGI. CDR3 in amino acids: CASSYSTGGAETQYF. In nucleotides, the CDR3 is TGTGCCAGCAGTTATTCGACAGGGGGCGCGGAGACCCAGTACTTC.

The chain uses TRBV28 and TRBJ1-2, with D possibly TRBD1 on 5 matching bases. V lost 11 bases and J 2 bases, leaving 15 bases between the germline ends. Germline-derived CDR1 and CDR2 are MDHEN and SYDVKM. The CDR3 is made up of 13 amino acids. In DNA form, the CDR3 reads TGTGCCCACCGTCCCCGGGGGAACTATGGCTACACCTTC. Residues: CAHRPRGNYGYTF.

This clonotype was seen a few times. In DNA, the CDR3 is TGTGCCAGCAGCTCCAAACAAGAGATCGCCTCACCCCTCCACTTT. Its translation: CASSSKQEIASPLHF. V is TRBV7-9 and J is TRBJ1-6; D not resolved. V dropped 4 bases and J dropped 10 bases, with 17 bases sitting between them. Germline CDR1 and CDR2: SEHNR and FQNEAQ (reference sequence). This CDR3 region has 15 residues.

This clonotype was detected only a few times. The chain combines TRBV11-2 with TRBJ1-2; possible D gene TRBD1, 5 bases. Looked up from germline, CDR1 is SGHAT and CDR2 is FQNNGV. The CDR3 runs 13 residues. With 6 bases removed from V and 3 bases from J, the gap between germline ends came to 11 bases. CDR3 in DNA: TGTGCCAGCAGAGACGGGGGGGACTATGGCTACACCTTC. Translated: CASRDGGDYGYTF.

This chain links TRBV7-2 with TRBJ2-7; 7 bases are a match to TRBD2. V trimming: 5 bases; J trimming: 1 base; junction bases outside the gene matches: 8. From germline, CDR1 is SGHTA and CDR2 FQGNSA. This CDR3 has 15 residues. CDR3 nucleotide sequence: TGTGCCAGCAGCCACTCGGCTAGCGGATCCTACGAGCAGTACTTC. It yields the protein CASSHSASGSYEQYF.

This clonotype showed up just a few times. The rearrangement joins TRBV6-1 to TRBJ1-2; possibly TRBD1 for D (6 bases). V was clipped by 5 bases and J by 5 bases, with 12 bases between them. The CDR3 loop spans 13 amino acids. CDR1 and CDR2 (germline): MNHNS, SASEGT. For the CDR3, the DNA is TGTGCCAGCAGTCGACAGGCTCTATATGGCTACACCTTC. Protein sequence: CASSRQALYGYTF.

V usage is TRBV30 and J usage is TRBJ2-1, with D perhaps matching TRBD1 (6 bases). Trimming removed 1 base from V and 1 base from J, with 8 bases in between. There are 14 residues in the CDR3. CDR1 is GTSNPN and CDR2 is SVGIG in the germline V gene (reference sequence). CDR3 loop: CAWSGTASYNEQFF. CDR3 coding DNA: TGTGCCTGGAGTGGGACAGCTTCCTACAATGAGCAGTTCTTC.

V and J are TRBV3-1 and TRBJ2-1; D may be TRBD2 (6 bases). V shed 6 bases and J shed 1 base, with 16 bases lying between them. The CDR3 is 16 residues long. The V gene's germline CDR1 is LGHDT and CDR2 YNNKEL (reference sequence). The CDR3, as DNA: TGTGCCAGCAGGGCACCGGGACTCACGTCCTACAATGAGCAGTTCTTC. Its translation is CASRAPGLTSYNEQFF.

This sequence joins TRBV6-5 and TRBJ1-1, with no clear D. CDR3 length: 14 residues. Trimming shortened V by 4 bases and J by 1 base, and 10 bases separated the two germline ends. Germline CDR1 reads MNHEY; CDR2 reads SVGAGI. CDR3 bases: TGTGCCAGCAGTTCTTTCTGTTGGAACACTGAAGCTTTCTTT. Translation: CASSSFCWNTEAFF.